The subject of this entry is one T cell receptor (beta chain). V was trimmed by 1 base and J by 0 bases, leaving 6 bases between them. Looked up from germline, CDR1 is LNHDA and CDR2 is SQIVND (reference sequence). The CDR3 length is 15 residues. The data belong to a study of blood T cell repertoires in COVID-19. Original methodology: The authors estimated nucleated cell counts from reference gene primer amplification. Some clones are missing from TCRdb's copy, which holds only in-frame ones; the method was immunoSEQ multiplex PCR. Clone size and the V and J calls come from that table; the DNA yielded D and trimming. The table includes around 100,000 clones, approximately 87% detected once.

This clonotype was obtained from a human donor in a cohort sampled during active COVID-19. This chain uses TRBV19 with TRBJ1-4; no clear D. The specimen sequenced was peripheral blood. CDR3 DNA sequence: TGTGCCAGTAGTATAGGAGGCGCAACTAATGAAAAACTGTTTTTT. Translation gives CASSIGGATNEKLFF.